Listed here are 23 T cell receptor beta chains from one sample, sequenced in a study of OX40 agonist ivuxolimab in advanced cancers. To prepare the library, the immunoSEQ multiplex PCR assay was applied. TCRdb carries this immuneACCESS record with in-frame sequences only. Its versions omit some clonotypes, under half of them owing to an unresolved V gene in the studies checked, with the rest unexplained. The table for this sample lists some 94,000 clones; more than 85% of them were counted only once. Clones ranked in the top ten supply about 3.6% of the sample. The sequenced sample was CD4+ or CD8+ T cells sorted from blood, obtained in a trial of the OX40 agonist ivuxolimab. The receptor source for this set is an adult with an advanced solid tumor such as melanoma, head and neck, liver or kidney cancer.

Points on this clone: The same CDR3 can be traced to other DNA sequences in this sample. The rearrangement joins TRBV27 to TRBJ1-5; a possible D gene is TRBD1 (6 bases). V was shortened by 2 bases and J by 4 bases, with 6 bases between the two germline ends. CDR1 and CDR2 from the germline V gene are MNHEY and SMNVEV (reference sequence). The CDR3 contains 13 residues. The CDR3 coding sequence is TGTGCCAGCAGTTTACAGGGGAATCAGCCCCAGCATTTT. Translated: CASSLQGNQPQHF.

The chain carries TRBV27 and TRBJ1-4; 7 bases match TRBD1. Germline V lookup: CDR1 MNHEY, CDR2 SMNVEV (reference sequence). Germline trimming cut 6 bases from V and 6 bases from J; bases unmatched to any gene: 10. This CDR3 has 15 residues. CDR3 protein: CASRTDRDSYEKLFF. The CDR3 DNA sequence: TGTGCCAGCAGAACAGACAGGGACAGTTATGAAAAACTGTTTTTT.

The rearrangement links TRBV7-9 to TRBJ1-2, with 9 bases matching TRBD1. This CDR3 is 14 amino acids long. Losses at the gene ends were 3 bases for V and 5 bases for J; bases not matched to a gene: 4. The germline V gene has CDR1 SEHNR and CDR2 FQNEAQ (reference sequence). The CDR3 nucleotides read TGTGCCAGCAGCTTCCCGGACAGGGGTTATGGCTACACCTTC. Its translation is CASSFPDRGYGYTF. The full variable domain, completed using reference TRBV7-9 and TRBJ1-2, is DTGVSQNPRHKITKRGQNVTFRCDPISEHNRLYWYRQTLGQGPEFLTYFQNEAQLEKSRLLSDRFSAERPKGSFSTLEIQRTEQGDSAMYLCASSFPDRGYGYTFGSGTRLTVV.

The chain has TRBV9 and TRBJ2-1, with D perhaps matching TRBD1 or TRBD2 (5 bases each). Germline V CDR1 and CDR2: SGDLS, YYNGEE. The CDR3 has 14 amino acids. V was pared by 3 bases and J by 7 bases, with 14 bases between. The CDR3 nucleotides read TGTGCCAGCAGCGCGGGAACGAAGGGGAATGAGCAGTTCTTC. Residues: CASSAGTKGNEQFF.

The V gene is TRBV30, the J gene TRBJ1-4, with 9 bases aligning to TRBD1. Germline assignment: CDR1 GTSNPN and CDR2 SVGIG (reference sequence). The J segment lost 0 bases and the V segment lost 0 bases, leaving 11 bases of the junction unmatched. The CDR3 is 19 residues long. CDR3 nucleotide sequence: TGTGCCTGGAGTGTCACAATTCGGGACAGGGTTGCAACTAATGAAAAACTGTTTTTT. Translation: CAWSVTIRDRVATNEKLFF. Filled out from reference TRBV30 and TRBJ1-4, the complete variable domain reads SQTIHQWPATLVQPVGSPLSLECTVEGTSNPNLYWYRQAAGRGLQLLFYSVGIGQISSEVPQNLSASRPQDRQFILSSKKLLLSDSGFYLCAWSVTIRDRVATNEKLFFGSGTQLSVL.

The V and J genes are TRBV28 and TRBJ2-7, with TRBD1 identical over 7 bases. CDR3 length equals 18 residues. The V and J ends lost 2 bases and 0 bases, in that order; junction bases with no gene match: 13. Germline CDR1 and CDR2: MDHEN and SYDVKM. The CDR3 region has the DNA TGTGCCAGCAGTTTAATCCGGGACAGCCTTTATTTCTCCTACGAGCAGTACTTC. This encodes CASSLIRDSLYFSYEQYF.

J is TRBJ1-5 and V is TRBV19; a weak D match, TRBD1 (6 bases). V was trimmed by 7 bases and J by 4 bases, leaving 17 bases between them. CDR3 length: 15 residues. The germline gives CDR1 LNHDA, CDR2 SQIVND (reference sequence). In DNA form, the CDR3 reads TGTGCCAGTACCTATATCCGGGACATTAATCAGCCCCAGCATTTT. Protein sequence: CASTYIRDINQPQHF. Combining the CDR3 with reference TRBV19 and TRBJ1-5 gives the whole variable domain DGGITQSPKYLFRKEGQNVTLSCEQNLNHDAMYWYRQDPGQGLRLIYYSQIVNDFQKGDIAEGYSVSREKKESFPLTVTSAQKNPTAFYLCASTYIRDINQPQHFGDGTRLSIL.

This clone appeared once. V gene TRBV27 combines with J gene TRBJ1-1, with D perhaps TRBD1 (6 bases). CDR1 and CDR2 from the germline V gene are MNHEY and SMNVEV (reference sequence). The CDR3 length is 13 residues. Trimming removed 8 bases at V and 3 bases at J, with 13 bases between. The CDR3 bases are TGTGCCAGCCGAGGGGGGGGAGACACTGAAGCTTTCTTT. It is translated as CASRGGGDTEAFF.

The chain recombines TRBV5-1 with TRBJ2-7; D gene unclear. V was clipped by 0 bases and J by 0 bases, with 7 bases between them. In germline, CDR1 is SGHRS, CDR2 YFSETQ. The CDR3 length is 14 residues. This CDR3 reads CASSLAPSSYEQYF. The CDR3 DNA is TGCGCCAGCAGCTTGGCCCCTTCCTCCTACGAGCAGTACTTC.

Details on this clone: The junction shows a germline mismatch at one end, possibly a read error. The J gene is TRBJ1-5, the V gene TRBV7-2; D gene unclear. The CDR3 covers 15 residues. CDR1 and CDR2 (germline): SGHTA, FQGNSA. The chain's CDR3 is CASSLGVYSNQPQHF. The CDR3 region has the DNA TGTGCCAGCAGTTTAGGAGTCTATAGCAATCAGCCCCAGCATTTT.

The chain joins TRBV10-2 to TRBJ2-5; 9 bases are a match to TRBD2. Germline trimming cut 10 bases from V and 2 bases from J; bases unmatched to any gene: 5. The germline CDR1 and CDR2 sequences are WSHSY and SAAADI. The CDR3 is made up of 13 amino acids. CDR3 protein: CATLAGPQETQYF. CDR3 bases: TGCGCCACCCTAGCGGGGCCTCAAGAGACCCAGTACTTC.

The CDR3 here is CATSRVGNTQYF. In DNA, the CDR3 is TGTGCCACCAGCAGAGTAGGGAATACGCAGTATTTT. V and J are TRBV15 and TRBJ2-3; the D is unclear. V shed 1 base and J shed 7 bases, with 6 bases lying between them. The length of the CDR3 is 12 residues. Germline loops: CDR1 LNHNV, CDR2 YYDKDF (reference sequence). Filled out from reference TRBV15 and TRBJ2-3, the complete variable domain reads DAMVIQNPRYQVTQFGKPVTLSCSQTLNHNVMYWYQQKSSQAPKLLFHYYDKDFNNEADTPDNFQSRRPNTSFCFLDIRSPGLGDTAMYLCATSRVGNTQYFGPGTRLTVL.

The rearrangement joins TRBV15 to TRBJ2-5; 12 bases fit TRBD2. Trimming cost V 5 bases and J 5 bases; bases outside gene matches: 12. This CDR3 is 17 amino acids long. Germline loops: CDR1 LNHNV, CDR2 YYDKDF (reference sequence). The CDR3 nucleotides are TGTGCCACCAGCGGAACTCTCATGACTAGCGGGGGCGAGACCCAGTACTTC. Amino acids: CATSGTLMTSGGETQYF.

Here the CDR3 reads CASSLYRGRDEQFF. CDR3 bases: TGTGCCAGCAGCTTATACAGGGGGCGAGATGAGCAGTTCTTC. The J gene is TRBJ2-1, the V gene TRBV11-2, with TRBD1 identical over 9 bases. CDR3 length equals 14 residues. Germline V gene sequence: CDR1 SGHAT, CDR2 FQNNGV. The ends lost 2 bases at V and 8 bases at J; junction bases unmatched: 4.

The chain couples TRBV5-1 to TRBJ2-1; the D is unclear. With 6 bases removed from V and 8 bases from J, the gap between germline ends came to 30 bases. The CDR3 totals 18 residues. Germline CDR1 reads SGHRS; CDR2 reads YFSETQ. CDR3 amino acids: CASNSRVNAERGYDEQFF. CDR3 DNA: TGCGCCAGCAACAGTAGGGTAAACGCCGAGCGAGGATACGATGAGCAGTTCTTC.

V and J are TRBV19 and TRBJ2-1, with 8 bases lining up with TRBD2. The CDR3 has 14 residues. From germline, CDR1 is LNHDA and CDR2 SQIVND (reference sequence). J lost 7 bases, V lost 9 bases, and 11 bases had no gene match. The CDR3 DNA sequence: TGTGCCAGCGCACAACTAGCGGAGATAAATGAGCAGTTCTTC. It yields the protein CASAQLAEINEQFF.

The chain has TRBV27 and TRBJ1-4; D is unresolved. CDR1 is MNHEY and CDR2 is SMNVEV in the germline V gene (reference sequence). The CDR3 consists of 13 residues. The germline V and J ends were trimmed by 5 bases and 12 bases, with 16 bases remaining between them. The DNA of the CDR3 is TGTGCCAGCAGTCCAACCTCATATGGAGAACTGTTTTTT. Its protein product is CASSPTSYGELFF.

V gene TRBV6-5 combines with J gene TRBJ1-3; D is perhaps TRBD1 (6 bases). Germline CDR1 and CDR2: MNHEY and SVGAGI. With 5 bases removed from V and 4 bases from J, the gap between germline ends came to 12 bases. The CDR3 covers 14 residues. This CDR3 is CASSPGGSGNTIYF. The CDR3 DNA reads TGTGCCAGCAGTCCCGGGGGCTCCGGAAACACCATATATTTT.

V and J are TRBV11-2 and TRBJ2-2, with D tentatively TRBD1 or TRBD2 (6 bases each). Deletions cut 5 bases from V and 3 bases from J, with 10 bases between. The CDR3 loop spans 14 amino acids. Germline V gene data show CDR1 as SGHAT and CDR2 as FQNNGV. CDR3 region: CASSTGGYTGELFF. In nucleotides, the CDR3 is TGTGCCAGCAGCACCGGGGGCTACACCGGGGAGCTGTTTTTT.

This chain uses TRBV12-5 with TRBJ1-2; D gene unclear. This CDR3 is 14 amino acids long. Germline CDR1 is LGHNT and CDR2 is FRNRAP. V gave up 0 bases and J gave up 7 bases, with 12 bases separating them. The CDR3 loop reads CASGLVPSEGGYTF. CDR3 in DNA: TGTGCTAGTGGTTTGGTACCCTCCGAGGGTGGCTACACCTTC.

The CDR3 protein is CASMGAGGVVNGYTF. The CDR3 DNA is TGTGCCAGTATGGGTGCAGGGGGCGTCGTGAATGGCTACACCTTC. The chain uses TRBV19 and TRBJ1-2, with TRBD1 identical over 8 bases. V lost 7 bases and J lost 6; bases outside the gene matches: 13. The CDR3 totals 15 residues. Looked up from germline, CDR1 is LNHDA and CDR2 is SQIVND (reference sequence).

The chain employs TRBV10-1 and TRBJ2-7; no reliable D call. The germline CDR1 and CDR2 sequences are WNHNN and SYGVQD (reference sequence). With 3 bases removed from V and 3 bases from J, the gap between germline ends came to 9 bases. This CDR3 comprises 13 residues. The CDR3 loop is CASSEGQDYEQYF. CDR3 DNA sequence: TGCGCCAGCAGTGAAGGCCAGGACTACGAGCAGTACTTC.

The genes are TRBV25-1 and TRBJ2-3, with D possibly matching TRBD1 (5 bases). The germline V and J ends were trimmed by 5 bases and 6 bases, with 12 bases remaining between them. Per germline, CDR1 MGHDK and CDR2 SYGVNS. This CDR3 has 13 amino acids. CDR3 loop: CASSRTFWDTQYF. The CDR3 coding sequence is TGTGCCAGCAGTAGGACATTTTGGGATACGCAGTATTTT.